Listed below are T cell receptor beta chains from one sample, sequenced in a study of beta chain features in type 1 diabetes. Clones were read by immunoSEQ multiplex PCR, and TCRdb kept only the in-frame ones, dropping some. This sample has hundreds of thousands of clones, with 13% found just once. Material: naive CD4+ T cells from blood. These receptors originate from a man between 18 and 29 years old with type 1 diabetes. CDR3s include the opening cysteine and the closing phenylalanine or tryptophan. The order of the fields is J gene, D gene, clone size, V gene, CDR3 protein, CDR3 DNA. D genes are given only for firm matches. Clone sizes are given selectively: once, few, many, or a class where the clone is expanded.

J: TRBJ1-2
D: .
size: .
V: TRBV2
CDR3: CASTRASGDYGYTF
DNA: TGTGCCAGCACCCGCGCAAGTGGTGACTATGGCTACACCTTC

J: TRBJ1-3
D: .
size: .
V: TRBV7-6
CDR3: CASSLTNEQGNTIYF
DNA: TGTGCCAGCAGCTTAACGAATGAACAGGGAAACACCATATATTTT

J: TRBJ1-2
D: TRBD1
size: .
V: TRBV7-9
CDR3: CASSQIDRGNYGYTF
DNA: TGTGCCAGCAGCCAGATCGACAGGGGAAACTATGGCTACACCTTC

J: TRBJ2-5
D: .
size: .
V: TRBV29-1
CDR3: CSADTETVETQYF
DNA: TGCAGCGCCGACACAGAGACGGTTGAGACCCAGTACTTC

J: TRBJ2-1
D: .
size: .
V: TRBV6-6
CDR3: CASSYSKAGHEQFF
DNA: TGTGCCAGCAGTTACTCTAAGGCGGGACACGAGCAGTTCTTC

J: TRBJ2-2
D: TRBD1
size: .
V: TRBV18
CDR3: CASSPNGQGTGELFF
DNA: TGTGCCAGCTCACCAAACGGACAGGGGACCGGGGAGCTGTTTTTT

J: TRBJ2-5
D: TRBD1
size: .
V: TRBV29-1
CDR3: CSAGQGRLETQYF
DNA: TGCAGCGCTGGACAGGGGCGGCTCGAGACCCAGTACTTC

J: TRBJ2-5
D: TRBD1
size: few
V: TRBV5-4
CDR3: CASSSRTGKETQYF
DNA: TGTGCCAGCAGCTCCCGGACAGGGAAAGAGACCCAGTACTTC

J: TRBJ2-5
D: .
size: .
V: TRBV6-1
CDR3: CASSERTAGVKNTQYF
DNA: TGTGCCAGCAGTGAAAGAACGGCGGGCGTCAAGAACACCCAGTACTTC

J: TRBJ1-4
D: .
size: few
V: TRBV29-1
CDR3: CSVEIWGRVNEKLFF
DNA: TGCAGCGTTGAAATATGGGGCAGGGTTAATGAAAAACTGTTTTTT

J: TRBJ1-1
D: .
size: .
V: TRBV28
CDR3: CASRGRVNTEAFF
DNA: TGTGCCAGCAGGGGAAGGGTGAACACTGAAGCTTTCTTT

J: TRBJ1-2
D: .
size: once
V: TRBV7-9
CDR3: CASSFQGAQNYGYTF
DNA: TGTGCCAGCAGCTTTCAAGGGGCTCAGAACTATGGCTACACCTTC

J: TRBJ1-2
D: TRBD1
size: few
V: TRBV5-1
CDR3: CASSLGQDFYGYTF
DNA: TGCGCCAGCAGCCTTGGACAGGACTTCTATGGCTACACCTTC

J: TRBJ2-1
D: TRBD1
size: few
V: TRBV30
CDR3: CAWKQGRNEQFF
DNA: TGTGCCTGGAAACAGGGGCGCAATGAGCAGTTCTTC

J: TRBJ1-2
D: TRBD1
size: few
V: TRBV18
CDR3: CASSGDSAPGPGTF
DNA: TGTGCCAGCTCAGGGGACAGCGCCCCAGGTCCGGGAACCTTC

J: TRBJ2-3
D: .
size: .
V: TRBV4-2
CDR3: CASSQASLAGGEKDTQYF
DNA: TGTGCCAGCAGCCAAGCCTCGCTTGCAGGGGGGGAAAAAGATACGCAGTATTTT

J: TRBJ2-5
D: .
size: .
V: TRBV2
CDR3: CATRGGWETQYF
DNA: TGTGCAACTCGAGGGGGTTGGGAGACCCAGTACTTC

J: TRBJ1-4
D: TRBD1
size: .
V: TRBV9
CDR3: CASSPRTGGEKLFF
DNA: TGTGCCAGCAGCCCAAGGACAGGTGGCGAAAAACTGTTTTTT

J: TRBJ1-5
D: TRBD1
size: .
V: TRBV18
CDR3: CASSPGTDNQPQHF
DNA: TGTGCCAGCTCACCGGGGACAGATAATCAGCCCCAGCATTTT

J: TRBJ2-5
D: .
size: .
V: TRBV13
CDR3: CASSRDSLYIETQYF
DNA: TGTGCCAGCAGCCGGGATAGTTTGTATATAGAGACCCAGTACTTC

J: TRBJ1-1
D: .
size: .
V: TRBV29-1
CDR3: CSVEGRGRTEAFF
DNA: TGCAGCGTTGAAGGGAGGGGACGGACTGAAGCTTTCTTT

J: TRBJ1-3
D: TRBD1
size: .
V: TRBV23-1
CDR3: CASRMAGTANSGNTIYF
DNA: TGCGCCAGCAGGATGGCCGGGACAGCGAACTCTGGAAACACCATATATTTT